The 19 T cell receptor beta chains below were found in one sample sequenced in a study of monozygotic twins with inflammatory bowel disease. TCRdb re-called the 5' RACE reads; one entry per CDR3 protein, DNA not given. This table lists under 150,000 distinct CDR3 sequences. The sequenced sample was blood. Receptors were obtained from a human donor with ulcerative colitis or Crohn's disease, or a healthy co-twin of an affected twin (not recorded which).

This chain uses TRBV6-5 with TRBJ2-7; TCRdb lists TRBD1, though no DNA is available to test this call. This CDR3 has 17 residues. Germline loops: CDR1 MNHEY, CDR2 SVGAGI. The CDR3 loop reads CASSYGGQTESSYEQYF.

The CDR3 loop reads CASSSQGTGAANSPLHF. The rearrangement joins TRBV5-1 to TRBJ1-6; with no DNA, the TCRdb D assignment of TRBD1 cannot be verified. CDR1 is SGHRS, CDR2 YFSETQ, per germline. The CDR3 spans 17 residues. The full variable domain, its missing parts supplied by reference TRBV5-1 and TRBJ1-6, is KAGVTQTPRYLIKTRGQQVTLSCSPISGHRSVSWYQQTPGQGLQFLFEYFSETQRNKGNFPGRFSGRQFSNSRSEMNVSTLELGDSALYLCASSSQGTGAANSPLHFGNGTRLTVT.

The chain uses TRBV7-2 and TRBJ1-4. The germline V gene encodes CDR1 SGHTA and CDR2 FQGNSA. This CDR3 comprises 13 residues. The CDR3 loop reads CASSFAMEEKLFF.

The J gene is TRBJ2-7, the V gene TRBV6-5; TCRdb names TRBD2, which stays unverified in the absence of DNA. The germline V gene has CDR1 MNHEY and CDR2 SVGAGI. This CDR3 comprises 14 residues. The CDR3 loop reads CASSYRDGVYEQYF.

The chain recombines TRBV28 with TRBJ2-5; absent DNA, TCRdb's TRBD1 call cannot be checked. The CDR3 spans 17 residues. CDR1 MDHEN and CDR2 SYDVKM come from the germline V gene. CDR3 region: CASSLLGHSSYQETQYF.

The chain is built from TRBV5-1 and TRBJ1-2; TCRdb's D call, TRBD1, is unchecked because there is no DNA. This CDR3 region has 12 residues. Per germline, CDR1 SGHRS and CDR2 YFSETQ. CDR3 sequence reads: CASSYERGDYTF.

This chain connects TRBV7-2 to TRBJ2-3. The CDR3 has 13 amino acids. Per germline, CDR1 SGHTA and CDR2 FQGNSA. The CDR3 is CASTPTGWDTQYF.

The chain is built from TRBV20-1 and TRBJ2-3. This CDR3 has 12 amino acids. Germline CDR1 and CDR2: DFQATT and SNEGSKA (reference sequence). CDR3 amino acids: CSARTSIDTQYF.

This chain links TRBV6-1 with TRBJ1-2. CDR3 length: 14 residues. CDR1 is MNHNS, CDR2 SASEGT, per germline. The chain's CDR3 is CASSERKHRSGYTF.

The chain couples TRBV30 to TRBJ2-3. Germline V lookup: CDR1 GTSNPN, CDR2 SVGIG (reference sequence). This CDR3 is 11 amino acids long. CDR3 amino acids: CAWSGGGTQYF. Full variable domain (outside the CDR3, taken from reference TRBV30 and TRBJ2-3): SQTIHQWPATLVQPVGSPLSLECTVEGTSNPNLYWYRQAAGRGLQLLFYSVGIGQISSEVPQNLSASRPQDRQFILSSKKLLLSDSGFYLCAWSGGGTQYFGPGTRLTVL.

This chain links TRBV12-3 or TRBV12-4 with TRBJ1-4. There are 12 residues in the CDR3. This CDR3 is CASKGAGEKLFF.

The CDR3 sequence is CASRSWGDEQFF. This sequence joins TRBV25-1 and TRBJ2-1; TCRdb designates TRBD1, a call that cannot be tested without DNA. This CDR3 spans 12 amino acids. Germline V lookup: CDR1 MGHDK, CDR2 SYGVNS.

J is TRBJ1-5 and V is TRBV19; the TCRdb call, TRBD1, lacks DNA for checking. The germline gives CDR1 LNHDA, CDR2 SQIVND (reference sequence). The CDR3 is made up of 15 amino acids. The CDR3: CASSMGQGLNQPQHF.

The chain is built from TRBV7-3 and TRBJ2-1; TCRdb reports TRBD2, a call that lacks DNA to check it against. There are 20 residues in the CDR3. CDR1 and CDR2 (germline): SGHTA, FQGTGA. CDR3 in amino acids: CASSRTAGTSGGPSYNEQFF.

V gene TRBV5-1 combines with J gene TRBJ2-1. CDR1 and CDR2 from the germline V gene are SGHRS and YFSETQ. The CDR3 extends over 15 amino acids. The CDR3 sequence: CASIDGGNPYNEQFF.

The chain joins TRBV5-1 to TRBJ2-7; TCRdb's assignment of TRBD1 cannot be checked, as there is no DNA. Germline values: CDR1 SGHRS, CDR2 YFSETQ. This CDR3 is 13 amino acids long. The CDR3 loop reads CASSTTGGDEQYF.

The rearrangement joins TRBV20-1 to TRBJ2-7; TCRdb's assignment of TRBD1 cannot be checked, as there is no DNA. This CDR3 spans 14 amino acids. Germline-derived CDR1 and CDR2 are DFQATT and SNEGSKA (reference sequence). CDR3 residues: CSARQGPSSYEQYF.

This CDR3 reads CASSQEGLAGHTGELFF. This chain links TRBV4-3 with TRBJ2-2; TCRdb lists TRBD2, though no DNA is available to test this call. The CDR3 length is 17 residues. Germline lookup yields CDR1 LGHNA and CDR2 YSLEER.

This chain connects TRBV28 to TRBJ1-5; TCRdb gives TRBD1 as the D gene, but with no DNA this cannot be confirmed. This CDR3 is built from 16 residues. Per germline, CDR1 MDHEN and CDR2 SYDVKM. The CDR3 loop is CASSLSISGENQPQHF.